Listed below are T cell receptor beta chains from one sample, sequenced in a study of T cell responses to AZD1222 COVID-19 vaccine. Clones were sequenced by immunoSEQ multiplex PCR, and TCRdb holds only the in-frame ones, with some missing. The repertoire holds nearly 95,000 clones, with nearly 90% as singletons. Sequenced here: peripheral blood, sampled on day 0 of AZD1222 vaccination. The receptors were gathered from an adult in good health. The CDR3 runs from the conserved cysteine through the conserved F or W. Fields, in order: J gene, V gene, clone size, CDR3 length, D gene, CDR3 DNA, CDR3 protein. D genes are given only for firm matches. Expanded clones get a size class; other rows say once, few or many, or leave the size out.

j_gene: TRBJ1-2
v_gene: TRBV12-3/TRBV12-4
abundance: -
len: 12
d_gene: -
CDR3nt: TGTGCCAGCAGTTTTGGGGAATCTGGCTACACCTTC
CDR3aa: CASSFGESGYTF

j_gene: TRBJ1-1
v_gene: TRBV9
abundance: -
len: 13
d_gene: TRBD1
CDR3nt: TGTGCCAGCAGCGTAGGGGACAGGGCGAAAGCTTTCTTT
CDR3aa: CASSVGDRAKAFF

j_gene: TRBJ1-4
v_gene: TRBV5-1
abundance: -
len: 14
d_gene: -
CDR3nt: TGCGCCAGCAGCTTGGGTAGGGGCGAAGGTAAACTGTTTTTT
CDR3aa: CASSLGRGEGKLFF

j_gene: TRBJ1-2
v_gene: TRBV6-5
abundance: -
len: 12
d_gene: -
CDR3nt: TGTGCCAGCAGAGTAGAGGACTATGGCTACACCTTC
CDR3aa: CASRVEDYGYTF

j_gene: TRBJ2-5
v_gene: TRBV13
abundance: once
len: 16
d_gene: TRBD2
CDR3nt: TGTGCCAGCAGCCCGCTAGCGGGGGGCGCCCAAGAGACCCAGTACTTC
CDR3aa: CASSPLAGGAQETQYF

j_gene: TRBJ2-1
v_gene: TRBV11-3
abundance: -
len: 15
d_gene: -
CDR3nt: TGTGCCAGCAGCCCCTTTGAGGGGCCCTACAATGAGCAGTTCTTC
CDR3aa: CASSPFEGPYNEQFF

j_gene: TRBJ1-2
v_gene: TRBV7-2
abundance: -
len: 18
d_gene: TRBD1
CDR3nt: TGTGCCAGCAGCTCCATCGGACAGGGGGCTGGTGGGGGGTATGGCTACACCTTC
CDR3aa: CASSSIGQGAGGGYGYTF

j_gene: TRBJ2-2
v_gene: TRBV14
abundance: -
len: 17
d_gene: -
CDR3nt: TGTGCCAGCAGCCACCTCGCGGAGCCAGAGAACACCGGGGAGCTGTTTTTT
CDR3aa: CASSHLAEPENTGELFF

j_gene: TRBJ1-4
v_gene: TRBV5-6
abundance: -
len: 17
d_gene: -
CDR3nt: TGTGCCAGCAGCCAGTCCTTTTTTGGCGCAACTAGGGAAAAACTGTTTTTT
CDR3aa: CASSQSFFGATREKLFF

j_gene: TRBJ1-1
v_gene: TRBV18
abundance: -
len: 16
d_gene: TRBD1
CDR3nt: TGTGCCACCCGACCCTCAACGAACAGGGGTGGCACTGAAGCTTTCTTT
CDR3aa: CATRPSTNRGGTEAFF

j_gene: TRBJ2-1
v_gene: TRBV30
abundance: -
len: 12
d_gene: TRBD2
CDR3nt: TGTGCCTGGGGCGCGGGGGGCAATGAGCAGTTCTTC
CDR3aa: CAWGAGGNEQFF

j_gene: TRBJ1-3
v_gene: TRBV5-1
abundance: -
len: 15
d_gene: -
CDR3nt: TGCGCCAGCAGCTTGGGCAGGACTCGCGGGGACACCATATATTTT
CDR3aa: CASSLGRTRGDTIYF

j_gene: TRBJ2-3
v_gene: TRBV5-1
abundance: -
len: 15
d_gene: TRBD1
CDR3nt: TGCGCCAGCAAACAGTGGCAGGGGGCAGGGGATACGCAGTATTTT
CDR3aa: CASKQWQGAGDTQYF

j_gene: TRBJ2-5
v_gene: TRBV5-1
abundance: -
len: 11
d_gene: -
CDR3nt: TGCGCCAGCAGCTTGGACGAGACCCAGTACTTC
CDR3aa: CASSLDETQYF

j_gene: TRBJ2-6
v_gene: TRBV5-8
abundance: -
len: 15
d_gene: -
CDR3nt: TGTGCCAGCAGGACAACACGCTCTGGGGCCAACGTCCTGACTTTC
CDR3aa: CASRTTRSGANVLTF

j_gene: TRBJ2-7
v_gene: TRBV15
abundance: -
len: 16
d_gene: -
CDR3nt: TGTGCCACCAGCAGAGATCTGGTAGGTTCGAGTCACGAGCAGTACTTC
CDR3aa: CATSRDLVGSSHEQYF

j_gene: TRBJ1-1
v_gene: TRBV7-2
abundance: once
len: 15
d_gene: -
CDR3nt: TGTGCCAGCAGCTTACGTCCGGGCAGGGACACTGAAGCTTTCTTT
CDR3aa: CASSLRPGRDTEAFF

j_gene: TRBJ2-3
v_gene: TRBV6-2/TRBV6-3
abundance: -
len: 14
d_gene: -
CDR3nt: TGTGCCAGCAGTTATGGGGCCGAGGTGGATACGCAGTATTTT
CDR3aa: CASSYGAEVDTQYF

j_gene: TRBJ2-7
v_gene: TRBV30
abundance: -
len: 16
d_gene: -
CDR3nt: TGTGCCTGGAGTCCCAAAGGACAGATCATCTCCTACGAGCAGTACTTC
CDR3aa: CAWSPKGQIISYEQYF

j_gene: TRBJ2-1
v_gene: TRBV9
abundance: -
len: 17
d_gene: TRBD2
CDR3nt: TGTGCCAGCAGCGCAGGGCTAGCGGGGGGAACCTACAATGAGCAGTTCTTC
CDR3aa: CASSAGLAGGTYNEQFF

j_gene: TRBJ2-4
v_gene: TRBV6-2/TRBV6-3
abundance: -
len: 14
d_gene: TRBD2
CDR3nt: TGTGCCAGCAGTCGGACTAGCGGGGGAAACATTCAGTACTTC
CDR3aa: CASSRTSGGNIQYF

j_gene: TRBJ1-3
v_gene: TRBV10-3
abundance: -
len: 15
d_gene: -
CDR3nt: TGTGCCATCAGCATAGGGACGGCCTCTGGAAACACCATATATTTT
CDR3aa: CAISIGTASGNTIYF

j_gene: TRBJ1-1
v_gene: TRBV6-5
abundance: -
len: 14
d_gene: -
CDR3nt: TGTGCCAGCAGTTACGAGGGGCGCAAGGCTGAAGCTTTCTTT
CDR3aa: CASSYEGRKAEAFF

j_gene: TRBJ2-7
v_gene: TRBV4-2
abundance: once
len: 15
d_gene: TRBD1
CDR3nt: TGTGCCAGCAGCCAAGACCAGGGGGTCCCGGACGAGCAGTACTTC
CDR3aa: CASSQDQGVPDEQYF

j_gene: TRBJ1-2
v_gene: TRBV5-1
abundance: -
len: 13
d_gene: -
CDR3nt: TGCGCCAGCAGCTTGGCGGGGGCCGATGGCTACACCTTC
CDR3aa: CASSLAGADGYTF

j_gene: TRBJ2-7
v_gene: TRBV4-3
abundance: -
len: 13
d_gene: -
CDR3nt: TGCGCCAGCAGCCAAGGGGCCCACTACCCCCCGTACTTC
CDR3aa: CASSQGAHYPPYF

j_gene: TRBJ2-3
v_gene: TRBV2
abundance: -
len: 14
d_gene: -
CDR3nt: TGTGCCAGCAGTGAAGCCCTTAAGACAGATACGCAGTATTTT
CDR3aa: CASSEALKTDTQYF

j_gene: TRBJ2-7
v_gene: TRBV18
abundance: -
len: 15
d_gene: TRBD1
CDR3nt: TGTGCCAGCTCACGACGGGGCAGGGGGCGAGACGAGCAGTACTTC
CDR3aa: CASSRRGRGRDEQYF

j_gene: TRBJ1-1
v_gene: TRBV19
abundance: -
len: 13
d_gene: -
CDR3nt: TGTGCCAGTAGTATACACGAGAACACTGAAGCTTTCTTT
CDR3aa: CASSIHENTEAFF

j_gene: TRBJ1-6
v_gene: TRBV6-5
abundance: -
len: 14
d_gene: -
CDR3nt: TGTGCCAGCACCTGGGCCCCCCCTAATTCACCCCTCCACTTT
CDR3aa: CASTWAPPNSPLHF

j_gene: TRBJ1-1
v_gene: TRBV10-3
abundance: once
len: 14
d_gene: -
CDR3nt: TGTGCCATCAGTGATCTACAGAGGAACACTGAAGCTTTCTTT
CDR3aa: CAISDLQRNTEAFF

j_gene: TRBJ1-2
v_gene: TRBV12-5
abundance: -
len: 13
d_gene: -
CDR3nt: TGTGCTAGTGGTCCCCCCAGGGCCTCTGGCTACACCTTC
CDR3aa: CASGPPRASGYTF

j_gene: TRBJ2-1
v_gene: TRBV20-1
abundance: -
len: 13
d_gene: -
CDR3nt: TGCAGTGCTAGTGCTGGGGCCTACAATGAGCAGTTCTTC
CDR3aa: CSASAGAYNEQFF

j_gene: TRBJ1-3
v_gene: TRBV5-1
abundance: -
len: 14
d_gene: TRBD1
CDR3nt: TGCGCCAGCACTACAGGGGCCTCTGGAAACACCATATATTTT
CDR3aa: CASTTGASGNTIYF

j_gene: TRBJ1-2
v_gene: TRBV15
abundance: -
len: 13
d_gene: -
CDR3nt: TGTGCCACCAGCAGACAGGGGACGAGTGGCTACACCTTC
CDR3aa: CATSRQGTSGYTF

j_gene: TRBJ1-2
v_gene: TRBV3-1/TRBV3-2
abundance: -
len: 15
d_gene: -
CDR3nt: TGTGCCAGCAGCCAAGATCTGCGTCAGACCGCAGACTACACCTTC
CDR3aa: CASSQDLRQTADYTF

j_gene: TRBJ2-7
v_gene: TRBV7-8
abundance: -
len: 15
d_gene: TRBD2
CDR3nt: TGTGCCAGCAGCCCGGGGAGCGGGGTGTTCTACGAGCAGTACTTC
CDR3aa: CASSPGSGVFYEQYF

j_gene: TRBJ2-7
v_gene: TRBV23-1
abundance: -
len: 12
d_gene: -
CDR3nt: TGCGCCAGCAGTCCCCCCCCCAACGAGCAGTACTTC
CDR3aa: CASSPPPNEQYF

j_gene: TRBJ1-2
v_gene: TRBV5-8
abundance: -
len: 13
d_gene: -
CDR3nt: TGTGCCAGCACCCGGCTGGCCCTCTATGGCTACACCTTC
CDR3aa: CASTRLALYGYTF

j_gene: TRBJ2-3
v_gene: TRBV7-2
abundance: -
len: 15
d_gene: -
CDR3nt: TGTGCCAGCAGCTTAGTCGAGGGTAGCACAGATACGCAGTATTTT
CDR3aa: CASSLVEGSTDTQYF

j_gene: TRBJ2-5
v_gene: TRBV15
abundance: -
len: 13
d_gene: TRBD1
CDR3nt: TGTGCCACCGGGACAGGGGTTGGGAAGACCCAGTACTTC
CDR3aa: CATGTGVGKTQYF

j_gene: TRBJ1-6
v_gene: TRBV4-1
abundance: -
len: 17
d_gene: -
CDR3nt: TGCGCCAGCAGCCAAGAGGCGGTAGTTGTTTATAATTCACCCCTCCACTTT
CDR3aa: CASSQEAVVVYNSPLHF

j_gene: TRBJ1-2
v_gene: TRBV6-5
abundance: -
len: 15
d_gene: -
CDR3nt: TGTGCCAGCAGTTACTCTCGGGGCGCCCCGGGGGGCTACACCTTC
CDR3aa: CASSYSRGAPGGYTF

j_gene: TRBJ1-2
v_gene: TRBV7-2
abundance: -
len: 13
d_gene: -
CDR3nt: TGTGCCAGCAGCTTAGACAGCATATATGGCTACACCTTC
CDR3aa: CASSLDSIYGYTF

j_gene: TRBJ1-2
v_gene: TRBV4-1
abundance: -
len: 15
d_gene: -
CDR3nt: TGCGCCAGCAGCCAAGATTTGCCAGGCGTCTATGGCTACACCTTC
CDR3aa: CASSQDLPGVYGYTF

j_gene: TRBJ1-1
v_gene: TRBV10-3
abundance: -
len: 15
d_gene: -
CDR3nt: TGTGCCATCAGTGAGTCGCCAGGGAGCGACACTGAAGCTTTCTTT
CDR3aa: CAISESPGSDTEAFF

j_gene: TRBJ1-1
v_gene: TRBV5-5
abundance: -
len: 14
d_gene: -
CDR3nt: TGTGCCAGCAGACCGGGACCCTTGAACACTGAAGCTTTCTTT
CDR3aa: CASRPGPLNTEAFF

j_gene: TRBJ2-7
v_gene: TRBV7-9
abundance: -
len: 15
d_gene: -
CDR3nt: TGTGCCAGCAGCTTAGTCCAGGGTAGCGCCTACGAGCAGTACTTC
CDR3aa: CASSLVQGSAYEQYF